This is a list of T cell receptor beta chains from one sample in a study of CD8 T cells in ankylosing spondylitis. TCRdb itself ran the 5' RACE reads through MiXCR, one entry per CDR3 protein. The sample shows roughly 220,000 distinct CDR3 sequences, more than 9% of them seen only once. The material sequenced was blood, either unsorted or a sorted T cell fraction (not recorded which). All receptors come from a male donor with ankylosing spondylitis or in good health (not recorded which). Both conserved end residues are part of each CDR3. The D gene is left open where the match is weak. Where a row states a size, it is once, few, many or the class of an expanded clone; other rows omit it.

clone size | J gene | V gene | D gene | CDR3 protein | CDR3 DNA
many | TRBJ2-7 | TRBV12-3/TRBV12-4 | - | CASSFSYEQYF | TGTGCCAGCAGCTTCTCCTACGAGCAGTACTTC
many | TRBJ2-2 | TRBV5-6 | - | CASSFGSGELFF | TGTGCCAGCAGCTTCGGATCCGGGGAGCTGTTTTTT
many | TRBJ2-1 | TRBV5-1 | TRBD2 | CASSLSSGGPRLGMEQFF | TGCGCCAGCAGCTTATCTAGCGGGGGGCCCCGACTCGGAATGGAGCAGTTCTTC
many | TRBJ2-1 | TRBV5-1 | TRBD2 | CASSSASLAGRTGEQFF | TGCGCCAGCAGCTCCGCCTCACTAGCGGGGAGAACGGGTGAGCAGTTCTTC
many | TRBJ2-1 | TRBV7-3 | - | CASSLNRAGRLNEQFF | TGTGCCAGCAGCTTGAACAGGGCGGGTAGGCTCAATGAGCAGTTCTTC
many | TRBJ2-2 | TRBV7-3 | TRBD1 | CASSSTGSGELFF | TGTGCCAGCAGCTCGACAGGGTCCGGGGAGCTGTTTTTT
many | TRBJ1-2 | TRBV27 | TRBD1 | CASSAYRGPRLNFYGYTF | TGTGCCAGCAGTGCCTACAGGGGGCCCCGTCTTAATTTCTATGGCTACACCTTC
few | TRBJ2-7 | TRBV28 | - | CASSTTGGDSYEQYF | TGTGCCAGCAGTACAACAGGGGGGGACTCCTACGAGCAGTACTTC
many | TRBJ2-3 | TRBV7-2 | TRBD2 | CASTAGAPSTDTQYF | TGTGCCAGCACAGCGGGGGCCCCGAGCACAGATACGCAGTATTTT
many | TRBJ1-3 | TRBV12-3/TRBV12-4 | TRBD1 | CASSFTGDAISGNTIYF | TGTGCCAGCAGTTTTACAGGGGACGCTATCTCTGGAAACACCATATATTTT
- | TRBJ2-2 | TRBV5-1 | - | CASARVAGELFF | TGCGCCAGCGCACGGGTAGCCGGGGAGCTGTTTTTT
- | TRBJ2-1 | TRBV2 | - | CASSVKEQFF | TGTGCCAGCAGTGTTAAGGAGCAGTTCTTC
many | TRBJ2-1 | TRBV20-1 | - | CSARDEARSPRPYNEQFF | TGCAGTGCTAGAGATGAGGCGCGATCCCCTCGGCCCTACAATGAGCAGTTCTTC
few | TRBJ2-2 | TRBV18 | - | CASSPRNGPHTGELFF | TGTGCCAGCTCACCAAGGAATGGGCCGCACACCGGGGAGCTGTTTTTT
- | TRBJ2-5 | TRBV12-3/TRBV12-4 | - | CASRQGTQTQYF | TGTGCCAGCAGGCAGGGAACCCAGACCCAGTACTTC
many | TRBJ2-1 | TRBV15 | - | CATSRQNYNEQFF | TGTGCCACCAGCAGACAGAATTACAATGAGCAGTTCTTC
- | TRBJ1-3 | TRBV5-1 | - | CASSLEGTPGNTIYF | TGCGCCAGCAGCTTGGAGGGGACTCCGGGAAACACCATATATTTT
- | TRBJ2-3 | TRBV20-1 | - | CSARDSYTDTQYF | TGCAGTGCTAGAGACTCATACACAGATACGCAGTATTTT
many | TRBJ2-1 | TRBV2 | - | CAISEISYNEQFF | TGTGCCATCTCAGAGATCTCCTACAATGAGCAGTTCTTC
- | TRBJ1-3 | TRBV7-9 | - | CASSPPGGSSGNTIYF | TGTGCCAGCAGCCCCCCCGGGGGCAGCTCTGGAAACACCATATATTTT
- | TRBJ1-4 | TRBV27 | TRBD1 | CASTGGGDRVEKLFF | TGTGCCAGCACAGGGGGTGGGGACCGCGTTGAAAAACTGTTTTTT
many | TRBJ1-5 | TRBV12-3/TRBV12-4 | TRBD1 | CASSTGGGQPQHF | TGTGCCAGCAGTACAGGGGGAGGCCAGCCCCAGCATTTT
many | TRBJ2-2 | TRBV7-9 | - | CASSLAFPDPITGELFF | TGTGCCAGCAGCTTAGCGTTCCCGGATCCTATCACCGGGGAGCTGTTTTTT
many | TRBJ2-2 | TRBV28 | TRBD1 | CASSSPPNDRGRYTGELFF | TGTGCCAGCAGTTCTCCTCCTAATGACAGGGGACGGTATACCGGGGAGCTGTTTTTT
many | TRBJ2-7 | TRBV28 | - | CASSLLTAYEQYF | TGTGCCAGCAGTTTATTGACAGCGTACGAGCAGTACTTC
many | TRBJ2-5 | TRBV20-1 | TRBD1 | CSARDLGTGGGETQYF | TGCAGTGCTAGAGATCTCGGGACAGGGGGGGGAGAGACCCAGTACTTC
many | TRBJ2-1 | TRBV7-3 | TRBD2 | CASSLLGTSGYYNEQFF | TGTGCCAGCAGCTTATTGGGGACTAGCGGATACTACAATGAGCAGTTCTTC
many | TRBJ2-5 | TRBV29-1 | TRBD1 | CSTGTGEETQYF | TGCAGCACCGGGACAGGGGAAGAGACCCAGTACTTC
many | TRBJ1-2 | TRBV20-1 | - | CSATPQGYGYTF | TGCAGTGCTACCCCCCAGGGGTATGGCTACACCTTC
many | TRBJ1-2 | TRBV7-9 | - | CASRSEVGGYTF | TGTGCCAGCAGGTCGGAGGTGGGTGGCTACACCTTC
- | TRBJ2-4 | TRBV11-1 | - | CASSADPKNIQYF | TGTGCCAGCAGCGCCGACCCCAAAAACATTCAGTACTTC
- | TRBJ2-3 | TRBV5-1 | - | CASSPFQGSRTDTQYF | TGCGCCAGCAGCCCGTTCCAGGGCTCAAGAACAGATACGCAGTATTTT
few | TRBJ2-7 | TRBV2 | TRBD1 | CASSGQGFSYEQYF | TGTGCCAGCAGTGGACAGGGGTTCTCCTACGAGCAGTACTTC
- | TRBJ1-4 | TRBV7-2 | - | CASSFDGQGWEKLFF | TGTGCCAGCAGCTTCGACGGCCAGGGGTGGGAAAAACTGTTTTTT
many | TRBJ1-2 | TRBV12-3/TRBV12-4 | TRBD1 | CASSSTGGYGYTF | TGTGCCAGCAGCTCAACAGGGGGATATGGCTACACCTTC
- | TRBJ1-1 | TRBV28 | - | CASRLPGLEAFF | TGTGCCAGCAGACTTCCAGGGCTTGAAGCTTTCTTT
- | TRBJ2-3 | TRBV5-1 | - | CASSLEGTLSTDTQYF | TGCGCCAGCAGCTTGGAGGGCACATTAAGCACAGATACGCAGTATTTT
many | TRBJ2-1 | TRBV20-1 | TRBD1 | CSAIPGTGGFDEQFF | TGCAGTGCTATCCCCGGGACAGGGGGATTTGATGAGCAGTTCTTC
few | TRBJ2-3 | TRBV20-1 | TRBD1 | CSDLGTGTSDTQYF | TGCAGTGACTTAGGGACAGGGACATCGGATACGCAGTATTTT
many | TRBJ2-3 | TRBV7-2 | TRBD2 | CAIPSGGSTDTQYF | TGTGCCATCCCTAGCGGGGGGAGCACAGATACGCAGTATTTT
many | TRBJ2-3 | TRBV7-2 | - | CASSLRWPPDTQYF | TGTGCCAGCAGCTTACGGTGGCCCCCGGATACGCAGTATTTT
many | TRBJ2-2 | TRBV11-3 | - | CASRTGGNTGELFF | TGTGCCAGCAGAACTGGGGGGAACACCGGGGAGCTGTTTTTT
many | TRBJ1-4 | TRBV5-1 | - | CASSPDSEKLFF | TGCGCCAGCAGCCCGGACAGTGAAAAACTGTTTTTT
many | TRBJ1-2 | TRBV27 | - | CASSLSSQINYGYTF | TGTGCCAGCAGTTTATCTTCGCAGATTAACTATGGCTACACCTTC
few | TRBJ2-1 | TRBV6-4 | - | CASSERGAIYNEQFF | TGTGCCAGCAGTGAACGGGGCGCAATCTACAATGAGCAGTTCTTC
- | TRBJ2-7 | TRBV28 | - | CASSYSRLSYEQYF | TGTGCCAGCAGTTATTCCCGTCTTTCTTACGAGCAGTACTTC
many | TRBJ2-2 | TRBV28 | - | CASSLRSGKIGTGELFF | TGTGCCAGCAGTTTGAGATCCGGGAAAATAGGCACCGGGGAGCTGTTTTTT
many | TRBJ2-3 | TRBV6-1 | TRBD2 | CASSARLAGVSTDTQYF | TGTGCCAGCAGTGCGAGACTAGCGGGGGTCTCCACAGATACGCAGTATTTT
- | TRBJ1-2 | TRBV7-9 | TRBD1 | CASSPQGPYGYTF | TGTGCCAGCAGCCCACAGGGGCCCTATGGCTACACCTTC
many | TRBJ2-1 | TRBV9 | TRBD1 | CASSVVGTGNNEQFF | TGTGCCAGCAGCGTAGTAGGGACAGGGAACAATGAGCAGTTCTTC
- | TRBJ1-5 | TRBV2 | - | CASMGDTNQPQHF | TGTGCCAGCATGGGGGACACAAATCAGCCCCAGCATTTT
- | TRBJ2-3 | TRBV6-5 | - | CASSYSRELTDTQYF | TGTGCCAGCAGTTACTCTAGGGAATTAACAGATACGCAGTATTTT
- | TRBJ2-7 | TRBV5-1 | TRBD2 | CASSFSGGALEQYF | TGCGCCAGCAGCTTTAGCGGGGGGGCCTTAGAGCAGTACTTC
many | TRBJ2-7 | TRBV5-6 | TRBD2 | CASSLPTRTSSSYEQYF | TGTGCCAGCAGCTTGCCCACTCGGACTAGCAGCTCCTACGAGCAGTACTTC
many | TRBJ1-1 | TRBV29-1 | - | CSVRGANTEAFF | TGCAGCGTTCGCGGTGCGAACACTGAAGCTTTCTTT
many | TRBJ2-7 | TRBV5-1 | - | CASSLEGGSLSYEQYF | TGCGCCAGCAGCTTGGAGGGGGGGTCTCTATCGTACGAGCAGTACTTC
many | TRBJ2-2 | TRBV2 | TRBD1 | CASSAGTGITGELFF | TGTGCCAGCAGTGCCGGGACAGGTATCACCGGGGAGCTGTTTTTT
many | TRBJ2-7 | TRBV11-2 | - | CASNVRGPGSYEQYF | TGTGCCAGCAACGTGCGGGGGCCAGGTTCCTACGAGCAGTACTTC
many | TRBJ1-6 | TRBV3-1 | - | CASSQDRPGGSPLHF | TGTGCCAGCAGCCAAGATCGGCCAGGCGGATCACCCCTCCACTTT